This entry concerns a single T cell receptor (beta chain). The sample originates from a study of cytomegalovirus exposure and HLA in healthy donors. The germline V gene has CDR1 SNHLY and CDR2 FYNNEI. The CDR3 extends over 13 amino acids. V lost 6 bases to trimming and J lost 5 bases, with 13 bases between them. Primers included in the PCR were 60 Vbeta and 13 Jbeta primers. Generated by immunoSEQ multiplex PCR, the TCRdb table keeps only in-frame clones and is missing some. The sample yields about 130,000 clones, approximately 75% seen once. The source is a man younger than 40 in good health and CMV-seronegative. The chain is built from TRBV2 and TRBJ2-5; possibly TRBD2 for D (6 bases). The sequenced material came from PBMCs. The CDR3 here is CASSAAGRETQYF. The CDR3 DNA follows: TGTGCCAGCAGCGCCGCGGGGAGGGAGACCCAGTACTTC. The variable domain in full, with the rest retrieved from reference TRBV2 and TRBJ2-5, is EPEVTQTPSHQVTQMGQEVILRCVPISNHLYFYWYRQILGQKVEFLVSFYNNEISEKSEIFDDQFSVERPDGSNFTLKIRSTKLEDSAMYFCASSAAGRETQYFGPGTRLLVL.